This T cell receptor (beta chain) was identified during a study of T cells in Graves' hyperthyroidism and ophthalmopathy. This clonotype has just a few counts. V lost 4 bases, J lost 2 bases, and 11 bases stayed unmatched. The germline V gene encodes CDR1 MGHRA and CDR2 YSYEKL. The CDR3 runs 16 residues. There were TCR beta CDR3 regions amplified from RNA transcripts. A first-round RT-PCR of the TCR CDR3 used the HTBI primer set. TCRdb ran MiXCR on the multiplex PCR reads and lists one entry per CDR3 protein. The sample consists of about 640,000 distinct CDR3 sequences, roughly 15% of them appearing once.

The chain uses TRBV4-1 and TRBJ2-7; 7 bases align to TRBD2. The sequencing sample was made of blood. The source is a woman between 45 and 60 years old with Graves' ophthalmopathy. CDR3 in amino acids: CASSPSGGLLTYEQYF. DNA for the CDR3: TGCGCCAGCAGCCCGTCGGGGGGACTTTTAACCTACGAGCAGTACTTC.